The 2 T cell receptor beta chains below were found in one sample sequenced in a study of T cell repertoires in cytomegalovirus infection. Their cognate antigens are unknown. Each CDR3 protein is one row after TCRdb ran MiXCR on the reads. The sample contains tens of thousands of distinct CDR3 sequences, 20% of which appear only once. The sample consisted of CD8+ T cells from cultured PBMCs, taken from culture after CMV antigen stimulation. Receptor source: a human donor in good health (CMV status not recorded). Some clones in this sample may be carry-over from other donors' samples.

This clonotype was seen more than once but under ten times. The rearrangement links TRBV27 to TRBJ1-2, with D possibly being TRBD1 (6 bases). This CDR3 spans 13 amino acids. In germline, CDR1 is MNHEY, CDR2 SMNVEV (reference sequence). V was clipped by 6 bases and J by 2 bases, with 10 bases between them. CDR3 coding DNA: TGTGCCAGCAGCCAGGGGAAAAACTATGGCTACACCTTC. Translation gives CASSQGKNYGYTF.

This clonotype turned up a few times. The V gene is TRBV7-2, the J gene TRBJ2-1; 9 bases align to TRBD2. The J segment lost 7 bases and the V segment lost 5 bases, leaving 6 bases of the junction unmatched. The CDR3 is made up of 14 amino acids. Germline V lookup: CDR1 SGHTA, CDR2 FQGNSA. The CDR3 here is CASSLGLASNEQFF. The CDR3 bases are TGTGCCAGCAGCCTGGGACTAGCTAGTAATGAGCAGTTCTTC.